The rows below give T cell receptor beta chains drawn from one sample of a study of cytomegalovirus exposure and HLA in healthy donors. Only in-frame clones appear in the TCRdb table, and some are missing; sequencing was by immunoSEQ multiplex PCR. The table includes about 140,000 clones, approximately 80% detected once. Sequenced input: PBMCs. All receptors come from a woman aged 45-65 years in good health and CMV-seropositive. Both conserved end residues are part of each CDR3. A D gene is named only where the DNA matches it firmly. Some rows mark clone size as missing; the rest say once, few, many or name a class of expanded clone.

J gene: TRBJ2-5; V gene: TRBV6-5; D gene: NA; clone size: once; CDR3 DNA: TGTGCCAGCAAGAAGGGGTGGGGTCAAGAGACCCAGTACTTC; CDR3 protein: CASKKGWGQETQYF
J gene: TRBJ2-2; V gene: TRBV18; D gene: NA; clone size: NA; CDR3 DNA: TGTGCCAGCTCACCACGTTGGACAGCCGACACCGGGGAGCTGTTTTTT; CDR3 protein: CASSPRWTADTGELFF
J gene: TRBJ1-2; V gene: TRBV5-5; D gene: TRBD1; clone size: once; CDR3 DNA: TGTGCCAGCAGGCACAGGGGGGACTATGGCTATACCTTC; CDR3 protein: CASRHRGDYGYTF
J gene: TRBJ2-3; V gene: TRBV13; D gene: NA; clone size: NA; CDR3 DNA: TGTGCCAGCAGCCCCCGTTGGGGGGGGCCGTTGGTGAATACGCAGTATTTT; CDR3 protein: CASSPRWGGPLVNTQYF
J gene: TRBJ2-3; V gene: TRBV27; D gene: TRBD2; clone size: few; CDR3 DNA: TGTGCCAGCAGTCACGGACTAGTATCAGATACGCAGTATTTT; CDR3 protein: CASSHGLVSDTQYF
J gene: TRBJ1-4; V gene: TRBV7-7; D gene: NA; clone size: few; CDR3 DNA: TGTGCTAGCAGCTTAGGGCCGGGTCCTAATGAAAAACTGTTTTTT; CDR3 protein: CASSLGPGPNEKLFF
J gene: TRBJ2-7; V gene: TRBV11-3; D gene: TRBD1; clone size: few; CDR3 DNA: TGTGCCAGCAGCTTAACAGGGGGCAACGAGCAGTACTTC; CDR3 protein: CASSLTGGNEQYF
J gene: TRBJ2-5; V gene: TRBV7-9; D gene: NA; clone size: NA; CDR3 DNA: TGTGCCAGCAGCCCAAATGAGGCGACCCAGTACTTC; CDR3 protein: CASSPNEATQYF
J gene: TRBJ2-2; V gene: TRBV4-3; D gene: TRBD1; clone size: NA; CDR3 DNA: TGCGCCAGCAGCCAAGTCGACAGGGGGGCGACCGGGGAGCTGTTTTTT; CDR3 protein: CASSQVDRGATGELFF
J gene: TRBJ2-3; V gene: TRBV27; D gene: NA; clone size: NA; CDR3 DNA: TGTGCCAGCAGTTTATGGAGTTACACAGATACGCAGTATTTT; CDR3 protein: CASSLWSYTDTQYF
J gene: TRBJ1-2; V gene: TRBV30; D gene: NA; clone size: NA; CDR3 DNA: TGTGCCTGGAGGGCTGCCTATGGCTACACCTTC; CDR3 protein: CAWRAAYGYTF
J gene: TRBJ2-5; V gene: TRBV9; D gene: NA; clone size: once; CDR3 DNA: TGTGCCAGCAGCGTATATGAGAGGGAGCAGTACTTC; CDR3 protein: CASSVYEREQYF
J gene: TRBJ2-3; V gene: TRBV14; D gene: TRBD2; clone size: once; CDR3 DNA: TGTGCCAGCAGCCAAGGCCTTGCAGGGACTAGGTATTTT; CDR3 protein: CASSQGLAGTRYF
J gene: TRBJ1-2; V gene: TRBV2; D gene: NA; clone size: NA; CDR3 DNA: TGTGCCAGCAGTGAACAGGGCCCTAGCTATGGCTACACCTTC; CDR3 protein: CASSEQGPSYGYTF
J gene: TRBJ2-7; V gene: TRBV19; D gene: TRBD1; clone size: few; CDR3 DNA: TGTGCCAGTAGTAATATCTTCGATACAGGGGGCCTTATAGACTACGAGCAGTACTTC; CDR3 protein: CASSNIFDTGGLIDYEQYF
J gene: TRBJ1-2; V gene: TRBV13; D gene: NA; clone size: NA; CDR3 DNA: TGTGCCAGCAGCCCCCGGGCGGGAATCTATGGCTACACCTTC; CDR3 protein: CASSPRAGIYGYTF
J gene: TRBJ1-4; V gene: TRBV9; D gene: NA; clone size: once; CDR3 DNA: TGTGCCAGCAGCCGGAGTTCTCGTAATGAAAAACTGTTTTTT; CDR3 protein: CASSRSSRNEKLFF